The 5 T cell receptor beta chains in this list originate from one sample, sequenced in a study of blood T cell repertoires in COVID-19. Sequencing was performed with immunoSEQ multiplex PCR; in TCRdb, only in-frame clones are kept and a portion is missing. Altogether 140,000 or so clones are present, about 80% being singletons, with the ten largest covering 3.5%. Sequencing input: peripheral blood. The receptors come from an older man who had recovered from COVID-19.

This clone has more than one count but fewer than ten. The identical CDR3 is also encoded by other nucleotide sequences in the sample. The gene calls are TRBV19 and TRBJ1-5; 7 bases are a match to TRBD1. V dropped 3 bases and J dropped 4; count of bases not matched to a gene: 3. CDR1 is LNHDA and CDR2 is SQIVND in the germline V gene (reference sequence). The CDR3 covers 14 residues. The CDR3 spells CASSIEQGNQPQHF. Here the CDR3 DNA reads TGTGCCAGTAGTATTGAACAGGGGAATCAGCCCCAGCATTTT. Variable domain in full (rest from reference TRBV19 and TRBJ1-5): DGGITQSPKYLFRKEGQNVTLSCEQNLNHDAMYWYRQDPGQGLRLIYYSQIVNDFQKGDIAEGYSVSREKKESFPLTVTSAQKNPTAFYLCASSIEQGNQPQHFGDGTRLSIL.

This chain connects TRBV12-3 or TRBV12-4 to TRBJ2-3; D gene ambiguous. V lost 4 bases, J lost 4 bases, and 6 bases lay in between. The CDR3 has 12 residues. CDR3 in amino acids: CASSYSADTQYF. The CDR3 coding sequence is TGTGCCAGCAGTTATTCCGCAGATACGCAGTATTTT.

CDR3 DNA: TGTGCCAGCAGCCCAGGGTACGCCGGGGAGCTGTTTTTT. This encodes CASSPGYAGELFF. The chain is built from TRBV7-7 and TRBJ2-2, with D possibly TRBD1 on 5 matching bases. The V and J ends lost 5 bases and 6 bases respectively, with 10 bases between them. The CDR3 sequence is 13 residues long. Germline lookup yields CDR1 SSHAT and CDR2 FNYEAQ (reference sequence).

CDR3: CSAPGLAESSYNEQFF. The CDR3 bases are TGCAGCGCTCCGGGACTAGCGGAAAGCTCCTACAATGAGCAGTTCTTC. V usage is TRBV29-1 and J usage is TRBJ2-1, with 11 nucleotides matching TRBD2. Germline-derived CDR1 and CDR2 are SQVTM and ANQGSEA. V dropped 7 bases and J dropped 0; count of bases not matched to a gene: 8. This CDR3 comprises 16 residues.

The chain combines TRBV21-1 with TRBJ2-7; TRBD2 is taken as the D call from the table, unchecked against the DNA. TRBV21-1 is listed as a pseudogene. CDR3 length: 14 amino acids. The CDR3 region has the DNA TGTGCCAGCAGCAAGGAGGGCCTATCACTCGAGCAGTACTTC. Its protein product is CASSKEGLSLEQYF.